This T cell receptor beta chain was recorded in a study of CD8 T cells in ankylosing spondylitis. Regarding the study as a whole: In synovial fluid and blood from reactive arthritis, some motif variants were previously reported. Typical of ankylosing spondylitis blood, it appeared, was a TCR beta motif of roughly eight highly homologous variants.

This clonotype was detected many times. Antigen specificity is unknown. This CDR3 spans 16 amino acids. V dropped 1 base and J dropped 3; count of bases not matched to a gene: 5. TCRdb independently ran MiXCR on the 5' RACE reads; one entry per CDR3 protein. The repertoire holds 200,000 to 250,000 distinct CDR3 sequences, with over 8.5% as singletons. The J gene is TRBJ2-1, the V gene TRBV12-3 or TRBV12-4, with 8 nucleotides matching TRBD1. The sample was blood, either unsorted or a sorted T cell fraction (not recorded which). The clonotype comes from a male donor with ankylosing spondylitis or in good health (not recorded which). CDR3 nucleotides: TGTGCCAGCAGTTTAGTAAGGACAGGGCACTACAATGAGCAGTTCTTC. It encodes CASSLVRTGHYNEQFF.